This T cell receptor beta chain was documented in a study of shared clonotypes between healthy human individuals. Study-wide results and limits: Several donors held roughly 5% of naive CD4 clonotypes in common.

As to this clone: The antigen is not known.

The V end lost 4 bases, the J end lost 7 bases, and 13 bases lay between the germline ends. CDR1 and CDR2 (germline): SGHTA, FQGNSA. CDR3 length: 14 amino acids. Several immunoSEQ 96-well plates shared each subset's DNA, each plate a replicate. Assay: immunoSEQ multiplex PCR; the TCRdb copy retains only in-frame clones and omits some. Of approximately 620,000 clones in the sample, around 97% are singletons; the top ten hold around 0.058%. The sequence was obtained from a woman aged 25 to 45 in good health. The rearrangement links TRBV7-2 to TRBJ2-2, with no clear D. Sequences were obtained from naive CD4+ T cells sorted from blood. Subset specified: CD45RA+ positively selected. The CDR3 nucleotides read TGTGCCAGCAGCTCAGGTACCCAACTCGGGGAGCTGTTTTTT. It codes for CASSSGTQLGELFF.